These 4 T cell receptor beta chains came from one sample sequenced in a study of shared clonotypes between healthy human individuals. As defined, naive CD8 cells were CD45RO-negative and positively selected for CCR7, with terminally differentiated effector memory CD45RA+ cells excluded. Generated by immunoSEQ multiplex PCR, the TCRdb table keeps only in-frame clones and is missing some. The table includes about 2 million clones, 85% to 95% detected once. Sequenced material: naive CD8+ T cells sorted from blood. These receptors were taken from a man aged 18 to 35 in good health.

Turning to this clone: Other DNA sequences within the sample encode an identical CDR3. The gene calls are TRBV30 and TRBJ1-1; 7 bases fit TRBD1. The CDR3 extends over 13 amino acids. Germline CDR1 GTSNPN, CDR2 SVGIG (reference sequence). The V and J ends lost 3 bases and 5 bases, in that order; junction bases with no gene match: 6. CDR3 nucleotides: TGTGCCTGGAGCTTCGACAGGGATACTGAAGCTTTCTTT. As protein: CAWSFDRDTEAFF.

In nucleotides, the CDR3 is TGCAGCGTTGAAGTCGGGGGACAGGGGTTCTCTGGGGCCAACGTCCTGACTTTC. This translates into CSVEVGGQGFSGANVLTF. The chain carries TRBV29-1 and TRBJ2-6, with 10 bases lining up with TRBD1. The CDR3 has 18 amino acids. Trimming cost V 1 base and J 0 bases; bases outside gene matches: 6. The germline V gene encodes CDR1 SQVTM and CDR2 ANQGSEA.

V is TRBV2 and J is TRBJ2-3, with TRBD1 matching over 8 bases. Trimming cost V 7 bases and J 11 bases; bases outside gene matches: 11. CDR1 and CDR2 from the germline V gene are SNHLY and FYNNEI. The CDR3 covers 13 residues. The DNA for the CDR3 is TGTGCCAGCAAGACAGGGGCAAACTTAGGGCAGTATTTT. It yields the protein CASKTGANLGQYF.

V usage is TRBV5-4 and J usage is TRBJ1-2; D remains ambiguous. The CDR3 has 15 residues. V was pared by 2 bases and J by 6 bases, with 17 bases between. The V gene's germline CDR1 is SGHNT and CDR2 YYREEE (reference sequence). Written as DNA, the CDR3 is TGTGCCAGCAGCTTCTCGTCTGGGGATGGCAATGGCTACACCTTC. Protein: CASSFSSGDGNGYTF. Using reference TRBV5-4 and TRBJ1-2 for the parts outside the CDR3, the full variable domain is ETGVTQSPTHLIKTRGQQVTLRCSSQSGHNTVSWYQQALGQGPQFIFQYYREEENGRGNFPPRFSGLQFPNYSSELNVNALELDDSALYLCASSFSSGDGNGYTFGSGTRLTVV.